Below, one T cell receptor beta chain is given with its context. This sample stems from a study of control samples from healthy donors and cancer patients. The germline V gene encodes CDR1 LGHNA and CDR2 YNFKEQ. The CDR3 is 16 residues long. V shed 5 bases and J 7 bases; nucleotides not matched to a gene: 13. Profiled with immunoSEQ multiplex PCR; TCRdb holds only in-frame clones, not every one. The table has about 130,000 clones, just over 90% seen once. Source material: PBMCs. The chain is built from TRBV4-2 and TRBJ1-5, with 8 bases lining up with TRBD1. The origin of this receptor is a man between 50 and 59 years old with head and neck cancer. The CDR3 nucleotides are TGTGCCAGCAGCGTCGGTGGGCAGGGGGCTGGCCAGCCCCAGCATTTT. It translates to CASSVGGQGAGQPQHF.